Shown below are 27 T cell receptor beta chains from a single sample sequenced in a study of blood T cell repertoires in COVID-19 (dated by TCRdb to the early 2020s). The library was made by the immunoSEQ multiplex PCR assay. TCRdb obtained this table from immuneACCESS and retained in-frame rearrangements with V and J assigned. These tables miss some clones; where compared with another copy, unresolved V genes account for less than half of the shortfall, and the remainder is unexplained. In all, the sample holds around 180,000 clones, and 88% of those were seen once. The leading ten clones occupy around 24% of the sample. The sequenced sample was peripheral blood. The source is a man in his sixties with acute or convalescent COVID-19.

The chain is built from TRBV6-6 and TRBJ1-2; D is perhaps TRBD1 (6 bases). V gave up 4 bases and J gave up 4 bases, with 7 bases separating them. CDR1 MNHNY and CDR2 SVGAGI come from the germline V gene (reference sequence). The CDR3 spans 12 residues. CDR3 DNA sequence: TGTGCCAGCAGTTCAGGGGTCTATGGCTACACCTTC. This gives the protein CASSSGVYGYTF.

The chain recombines TRBV5-1 with TRBJ2-5; tentatively, D is TRBD2 (6 bases). The CDR3 totals 15 residues. Trimming removed 4 bases from V and 1 base from J, with 14 bases in between. CDR1 is SGHRS and CDR2 is YFSETQ in the germline V gene. The CDR3 coding sequence is TGCGCCAGCAGCGCCGTGACCGGGGGCCAAGAGACCCAGTACTTC. It translates to CASSAVTGGQETQYF.

The chain employs TRBV11-2 and TRBJ1-2; the D is unclear. The CDR3 loop spans 15 amino acids. CDR1 and CDR2 (germline): SGHAT, FQNNGV. Deletions cut 4 bases from V and 7 bases from J, with 19 bases between. CDR3 sequence (DNA): TGTGCCAGCAGCTCCTCCCCGGACTCTCGCGGTGGCTACACCTTC. Its protein product is CASSSSPDSRGGYTF.

The V call is TRBV2, the J call TRBJ1-1; D unclear. V was clipped by 10 bases and J by 0 bases, with 15 bases between them. In germline, CDR1 is SNHLY, CDR2 FYNNEI. This CDR3 has 14 residues. The CDR3 DNA sequence: TGTGCCACTCGGTGGAACAGCATGAACACTGAAGCTTTCTTT. Protein: CATRWNSMNTEAFF.

This chain uses TRBV6-6 with TRBJ1-1; no definite D call. V shed 8 bases and J shed 4 bases, with 11 bases lying between them. This CDR3 spans 12 amino acids. Per the germline V gene, CDR1 is MNHNY and CDR2 is SVGAGI (reference sequence). CDR3 region: CASSREGTEAFF. CDR3 sequence (DNA): TGTGCCAGCTCACGAGAGGGCACTGAAGCTTTCTTT.

This clone appeared a single time. Other DNA sequences in this specimen translate into the identical CDR3. J is TRBJ2-7 and V is TRBV6-5; 8 bases map to TRBD1. V lost 11 bases, J lost 1 base, and 7 bases stayed unmatched. Germline V gene data show CDR1 as MNHEY and CDR2 as SVGAGI. The CDR3 sequence is 13 residues long. CDR3 bases: TGTGCCTCCGACAGGGGACCATCCTACGAGCAGTACTTC. It codes for CASDRGPSYEQYF.

CDR3 sequence reads: CASRRGGAYEQYF. The CDR3 nucleotides read TGTGCCAGCAGGCGCGGGGGTGCCTACGAGCAGTACTTC. The chain links TRBV6-6 to TRBJ2-7, with 7 bases matching TRBD2. The germline V gene has CDR1 MNHNY and CDR2 SVGAGI (reference sequence). V shed 6 bases and J 2 bases; nucleotides not matched to a gene: 4. There are 13 residues in the CDR3.

The rearrangement uses TRBV5-4 and TRBJ1-1; weak D call: TRBD1 (6 bases). The V end was cut by 4 bases, the J end by 5 bases, with 18 bases between. This CDR3 spans 15 amino acids. Per germline, CDR1 SGHNT and CDR2 YYREEE (reference sequence). CDR3 DNA sequence: TGTGCCAGCAGCCCAGCACGAAGGGGGGGGACTGAAGCTTTCTTT. Translation gives CASSPARRGGTEAFF.

Remarks on this clone: The germline gene is not matched at one end of the junction; a read error may be the cause. The chain employs TRBV30 and TRBJ2-2; tentative D call: TRBD2 (5 bases). Germline lookup yields CDR1 GTSNPN and CDR2 SVGIG (reference sequence). The CDR3 is made up of 13 amino acids. The CDR3 DNA sequence: TGTGCCCGGAGCATCCGGGGCACCGGGGAGCTGTTTTTT. It codes for CARSIRGTGELFF.

The gene calls are TRBV11-3 and TRBJ2-5, with D perhaps TRBD2 (7 bases). The ends were cut back, 5 bases at V and 3 bases at J, with 19 bases in the middle. Germline CDR1 reads SGHNT; CDR2 reads YENEEA. CDR3 size: 16 residues. CDR3 sequence: CASSPRSQGGEETQYF. DNA for the CDR3: TGTGCCAGCAGCCCAAGGTCACAGGGAGGGGAAGAGACCCAGTACTTC.

The genes are TRBV2 and TRBJ2-7; D gene unclear. This CDR3 region has 13 residues. With 3 bases removed from V and 1 base from J, the gap between germline ends came to 7 bases. Germline CDR1 SNHLY, CDR2 FYNNEI. CDR3 loop: CASSDGLSYEQYF. The CDR3 DNA is TGTGCCAGCAGTGACGGTCTTTCCTACGAGCAGTACTTC.

This chain connects TRBV5-1 to TRBJ2-1; D is perhaps TRBD2 (5 bases). V gave up 0 bases and J gave up 9 bases, with 19 bases separating them. The germline V gene has CDR1 SGHRS and CDR2 YFSETQ. This CDR3 has 16 amino acids. As DNA, the CDR3 is TGCGCCAGCAGCTTGGCCGGGGAAGTCGCCGGCGCTGAGCAGTTCTTC. It translates to CASSLAGEVAGAEQFF.

The chain has TRBV7-2 and TRBJ1-3; the D gene is possibly TRBD1 (5 bases). CDR3 length equals 15 residues. Trimming removed 5 bases from V and 3 bases from J, with 14 bases in between. CDR1 and CDR2 from the germline V gene are SGHTA and FQGNSA. In nucleotides, the CDR3 is TGTGCCAGCAGCCCCAGGGATGTTAGTGGAAACACCATATATTTT. This sequence encodes CASSPRDVSGNTIYF.

This clone was recorded once. The V and J genes are TRBV3-1 (or the pseudogene TRBV3-2) and TRBJ1-2, with D possibly being TRBD1 (5 bases). The CDR3 has 15 residues. V was shortened by 0 bases and J by 4 bases, with 12 bases between the two germline ends. The germline V gene has CDR1 LGHDT and CDR2 YNNKEL (reference sequence). The CDR3 spells CASSQDWAGGYGYTF. The CDR3 DNA is TGTGCCAGCAGCCAAGATTGGGCGGGGGGCTATGGCTACACCTTC.

The genes are TRBV7-2 and TRBJ2-7, with 9 nucleotides matching TRBD1. The length of the CDR3 is 16 residues. Losses at the gene ends were 3 bases for V and 3 bases for J; bases not matched to a gene: 9. Looked up from germline, CDR1 is SGHTA and CDR2 is FQGNSA. The CDR3 DNA follows: TGTGCCAGCAGCTTGAGACCGGGACAGGGACGCTACGAGCAGTACTTC. It encodes CASSLRPGQGRYEQYF.

The V call is TRBV6-4, the J call TRBJ1-1; D is unclear. This CDR3 contains 13 residues. CDR1 MRHNA and CDR2 SNTAGT come from the germline V gene. Trimming shortened V by 4 bases and J by 0 bases, and 6 bases separated the two germline ends. The CDR3 is CASSGEMNTEAFF. CDR3 coding DNA: TGTGCCAGCAGTGGAGAGATGAACACTGAAGCTTTCTTT.

This clone was counted a few times. This chain links TRBV29-1 with TRBJ2-1; weak D call: TRBD1 (7 bases). V lost 6 bases and J lost 6, with 21 bases in between. This CDR3 has 15 residues. Germline CDR1 SQVTM, CDR2 ANQGSEA. For the CDR3, the DNA is TGCAGCGTGAACCTAAGACAGGGACTTCTCAATGAGCAGTTCTTC. The encoded protein is CSVNLRQGLLNEQFF.

The V and J genes are TRBV21-1 and TRBJ1-6; TRBD1, the D gene given by the table, was not confirmed from the DNA. TRBV21-1 is noted as a pseudogene. CDR3 length: 16 residues. The CDR3 coding sequence is TGTGCCAGCAGCAAAATTGTCAGGCAGGCCAATTCACCCCTCCACTTT. Its translation is CASSKIVRQANSPLHF.

This chain uses TRBV5-4 with TRBJ2-1; the D gene is possibly TRBD1 (5 bases). Trimming took 4 bases from V and 1 from J, leaving 12 bases between them. The CDR3 consists of 15 residues. Germline V gives CDR1 SGHNT, CDR2 YYREEE (reference sequence). The CDR3 loop reads CASSPEQGSYNEQFF. In DNA form, the CDR3 reads TGTGCCAGCAGCCCGGAGCAGGGTTCCTACAATGAGCAGTTCTTC.

The genes are TRBV5-1 and TRBJ2-3; possible D gene TRBD2, 5 bases. CDR1 is SGHRS, CDR2 YFSETQ, per germline. This CDR3 comprises 18 residues. V was pared by 1 base and J by 0 bases, with 18 bases between. The CDR3 loop is CASSLTPSGRGSTDTQYF. The DNA of the CDR3 is TGCGCCAGCAGCTTGACCCCCAGCGGCAGAGGGAGCACAGATACGCAGTATTTT.

This sequence joins TRBV6-1 and TRBJ2-5; TRBD1 is a possible D gene (6 bases). From germline, CDR1 is MNHNS and CDR2 SASEGT. CDR3 length: 13 amino acids. V lost 3 bases, J lost 5 bases, and 10 bases lay in between. The CDR3 DNA is TGTGCCAGCAGTGAGGACAGAGACGAGACCCAGTACTTC. Translating gives CASSEDRDETQYF.

The V gene is TRBV15, the J gene TRBJ1-4, with no clear D. V dropped 1 base and J dropped 4 bases, with 4 bases sitting between them. Germline CDR1 is LNHNV and CDR2 is YYDKDF (reference sequence). This CDR3 comprises 13 residues. This CDR3 is CATSRGYNEKLFF. The CDR3 nucleotides read TGTGCCACCAGCAGAGGTTATAATGAAAAACTGTTTTTT. The entire variable domain, with the rest obtained from reference TRBV15 and TRBJ1-4, is as follows: DAMVIQNPRYQVTQFGKPVTLSCSQTLNHNVMYWYQQKSSQAPKLLFHYYDKDFNNEADTPDNFQSRRPNTSFCFLDIRSPGLGDTAMYLCATSRGYNEKLFFGSGTQLSVL.

The gene calls are TRBV18 and TRBJ1-4; no definite D call. This CDR3 contains 15 residues. Trimming took 1 base from V and 5 from J, leaving 11 bases between them. Germline values: CDR1 KGHSH, CDR2 LQKENI. CDR3 loop: CASSPQGGINEKLFF. The CDR3 DNA reads as TGTGCCAGCTCACCACAGGGAGGGATAAATGAAAAACTGTTTTTT.

The rearrangement joins TRBV18 to TRBJ1-1; 11 nucleotides agree with TRBD1. The CDR3 is made up of 15 amino acids. From germline, CDR1 is KGHSH and CDR2 LQKENI. The V segment lost 3 bases and the J segment 5 bases; nucleotides outside the gene matches: 5. CDR3 nucleotides: TGTGCCAGCTCACCTGGGACAGGGGGAAGGACTGAAGCTTTCTTT. Translated: CASSPGTGGRTEAFF. Complete variable domain (other parts from reference TRBV18 and TRBJ1-1): NAGVMQNPRHLVRRRGQEARLRCSPMKGHSHVYWYRQLPEEGLKFMVYLQKENIIDESGMPKERFSAEFPKEGPSILRIQQVVRGDSAAYFCASSPGTGGRTEAFFGQGTRLTVV.

This rearrangement joins TRBV14 to TRBJ1-2, with D unclear. The germline CDR1 and CDR2 sequences are SGHDN and FVKESK. Trimming removed 4 bases at V and 8 bases at J, with 14 bases between. The CDR3 spans 13 residues. CDR3 region: CASSPLQSKGYTF. CDR3 bases: TGTGCCAGCAGCCCGTTACAGAGTAAGGGCTACACCTTC.

The chain uses TRBV30 and TRBJ2-7; D might be TRBD1 (6 bases). Between the trimmed V and J ends, which lost 2 bases and 6 bases, there was a span of 11 bases. Germline V gene sequence: CDR1 GTSNPN, CDR2 SVGIG (reference sequence). The CDR3 contains 12 residues. The CDR3 spells CAWSKWDTEQYF. For the CDR3, the DNA is TGTGCCTGGAGTAAGTGGGACACCGAGCAGTACTTC.

The chain has TRBV30 and TRBJ2-7; the D is unclear. V shed 0 bases and J shed 3 bases, with 6 bases lying between them. This CDR3 spans 12 amino acids. CDR1 is GTSNPN and CDR2 is SVGIG in the germline V gene (reference sequence). The CDR3 DNA is TGTGCCTGGAGTGTACAAGACTACGAGCAGTACTTC. Its protein is CAWSVQDYEQYF.